One and the same sample provided the 7 T cell receptor beta chains below, sequenced in a study of blood T cell repertoires in COVID-19. TCRdb's copy holds only in-frame clones and misses some; the assay was immunoSEQ multiplex PCR. The table records around 280,000 clones, about 86% of them present only once. Sequencing used peripheral blood. The source of these receptors is a woman between 25 and 40 years old who had recovered from COVID-19.

The gene calls are TRBV6-5 and TRBJ2-7, with 7 bases identical to TRBD1. The CDR3 covers 14 residues. In germline, CDR1 is MNHEY, CDR2 SVGAGI. J lost 6 bases, V lost 0 bases, and 5 bases had no gene match. In DNA form, the CDR3 reads TGTGCCAGCAGTTACTCGTGGGACAGATCCGAGCAGTACTTC. Translation: CASSYSWDRSEQYF.

This clone occurred once. The V call is TRBV7-9, the J call TRBJ1-4, with D perhaps matching TRBD1 (6 bases). The CDR3 is made up of 15 amino acids. CDR1 and CDR2 from the germline V gene are SEHNR and FQNEAQ (reference sequence). The V and J ends lost 4 bases and 8 bases respectively, with 17 bases between them. The CDR3 bases are TGTGCCAGCAGCTCGGACAGTCCTGAGGTGGAAAAACTGTTTTTT. It is translated as CASSSDSPEVEKLFF.

The J gene is TRBJ2-1, the V gene TRBV19; TRBD1 matches 7 bases. The CDR3 is made up of 13 amino acids. The ends lost 8 bases at V and 8 bases at J; junction bases unmatched: 9. From germline, CDR1 is LNHDA and CDR2 SQIVND (reference sequence). The CDR3 reads CASLRQGSYEQFF. In DNA, the CDR3 is TGTGCCAGTCTCAGACAGGGAAGCTATGAGCAGTTCTTC.

A single count supports this clone. The J gene is TRBJ2-7, the V gene TRBV4-1; TRBD1 is a possible D gene (7 bases). Per germline, CDR1 MGHRA and CDR2 YSYEKL. The CDR3 has 18 residues. The V end lost 0 bases, the J end lost 3 bases, and 21 bases lay between the germline ends. CDR3 amino acids: CASSQDPPGGTRFYEQYF. The CDR3 nucleotides are TGCGCCAGCAGCCAAGACCCCCCAGGGGGGACAAGATTCTACGAGCAGTACTTC.

On this clone: One end of the junction fails to match germline, which may point to a read error. The chain combines TRBV7-7 with TRBJ2-3; TRBD1 matches 8 bases. The CDR3 length is 15 residues. Germline V lookup: CDR1 SSHAT, CDR2 FNYEAQ (reference sequence). The DNA for the CDR3 is TGTGCTAGCAGCCACGGACAGGGCGGCACAGATACGCAGTATTTT. Its protein product is CASSHGQGGTDTQYF.

V gene TRBV27 combines with J gene TRBJ1-1; 7 bases align to TRBD1. V shed 5 bases and J 0 bases; nucleotides not matched to a gene: 3. Per the germline V gene, CDR1 is MNHEY and CDR2 is SMNVEV (reference sequence). The CDR3 has 14 residues. This CDR3 reads CASSHRGMNTEAFF. Here the CDR3 DNA reads TGTGCCAGCAGTCACAGGGGAATGAACACTGAAGCTTTCTTT.

The CDR3 protein is CASSPINQPQHF. The DNA of the CDR3 is TGTGCCAGCAGTCCCATCAATCAGCCCCAGCATTTT. The chain joins TRBV27 to TRBJ1-5, with D unresolved. The length of the CDR3 is 12 residues. CDR1 is MNHEY and CDR2 is SMNVEV in the germline V gene (reference sequence). V lost 5 bases and J 3 bases, leaving 5 bases between the germline ends.